This entry is about one T cell receptor (beta chain). What it binds is not known. What was sequenced were expressed TCRB transcripts, since all of the isolated RNA had been reverse transcribed. The assay was immunoSEQ multiplex PCR, and TCRdb's table has in-frame clones only and misses some. The repertoire holds a few hundred thousand clones, around 14% seen once, with about 0.018% in the top ten. This sample is part of a study of beta chain features in type 1 diabetes. The wider study: No patient-donor differences in age, gender, total cells or subset yield. General observations from the study: TCRB CDR3s were moderately but significantly shorter in Type 1 diabetes patients in all four CD4+ subsets. PCR may have favored shorter templates equally in patients and controls. The study found that naive, central memory and Treg TCRB repertoires appeared more similar in patients than in healthy donors. Reads derived from cDNA could over-represent cells showing high TCR expression.

Specimen: naive CD4+ T cells from blood. The clonotype originates from a man aged 25-45 years with type 1 diabetes.

In DNA form, the CDR3 reads TGTGCCAGCAGCGTAGTCAGTCAAGTTACCAATGAGCAGTTCTTC. The encoded protein is CASSVVSQVTNEQFF. J is TRBJ2-1 and V is TRBV9; D gene ambiguous. Trimming took off 0 bases at V and 6 bases at J, with 13 bases between the two ends. The CDR3 loop spans 15 amino acids. Germline values: CDR1 SGDLS, CDR2 YYNGEE. The full variable domain, completed using reference TRBV9 and TRBJ2-1, is DSGVTQTPKHLITATGQRVTLRCSPRSGDLSVYWYQQSLDQGLQFLIQYYNGEERAKGNILERFSAQQFPDLHSELNLSSLELGDSALYFCASSVVSQVTNEQFFGPGTRLTVL.